This T cell receptor beta chain stems from a study of T cell repertoires in cytomegalovirus infection. TCRdb reanalysed the reads using MiXCR and keeps one entry per CDR3 protein. Of approximately 990,000 distinct CDR3 sequences in the sample, roughly 30% were seen once. Study-wide points: The ex vivo response was dominated by HLA-C-restricted CMV-specific TCR beta clonotypes.

With regard to this clonotype: Its antigen is currently unknown.

Germline V gene lookup returns CDR1 SGHNT and CDR2 YYREEE (reference sequence). V shed 1 base and J shed 15 bases, with 29 bases lying between them. This CDR3 region has 17 residues. The receptor's source is a human donor in good health (CMV status not recorded). Some clones in this sample may be carry-over from other donors' samples. This specimen was cultured CD8+ T cells from PBMCs, taken from culture after CMV antigen stimulation. The genes are TRBV5-4 and TRBJ2-1; D possibly corresponds to TRBD1 (5 bases). CDR3 nucleotides: TGTGCCAGCAGCTTGAAACGAGAGAGACAGTTGTCGCCAAGCACGTTCTTC. Protein: CASSLKRERQLSPSTFF.